This T cell receptor (beta chain) came from a study of shared clonotypes between healthy human individuals. Whole-study context: Donor composition was two women and a few men, aged 18 to 49. The study used three CD4 naive, three CD4 memory, two CD8 naive and one CD8 memory plate per donor.

The V and J ends lost 4 bases and 3 bases, in that order; junction bases with no gene match: 6. Germline-derived CDR1 and CDR2 are KGHSH and LQKENI. CDR3 length equals 14 residues. Profiling relied on immunoSEQ multiplex PCR, and the TCRdb table lists in-frame clones only, not all of them. The table shows approximately 2,300,000 clones, with 80% to 95% occurring only once. Within Nashville, Tennessee resided all donors, each a Caucasian adult. A CD45RA-negative memory subset and a CD45RA+ naive subset were separated from the CD4+ cells. The sequence came from a man between 18 and 35 years old in good health. Some clones in this sample may be carry-over from other donors' samples. Input material: naive CD4+ T cells from PBMCs. Specified subset: CD45RA+ positively selected. The V and J genes are TRBV18 and TRBJ2-7; 7 bases line up with TRBD1. The CDR3 bases are TGTGCCAGCTCACAGGGCCGGGACAGCTACGAGCAGTACTTC. This sequence encodes CASSQGRDSYEQYF.